This T cell receptor beta chain derives from a study of post-analysis software for immune sequencing data. Study details: Relapsing-remitting, secondary progressive and progressive-relapsing forms of multiple sclerosis all featured among disease courses. General study findings and limits: Patients showed TRBV5-6, TRBV5-1 and TRBV20-1 among five TRBV segments more frequent than in controls. Significantly lower normalized Chao1 diversity was seen in multiple sclerosis patients than in controls.

V lost 2 bases to trimming and J lost 7 bases; unmatched junction nucleotides: 9. The germline V gene encodes CDR1 MDHEN and CDR2 SYDVKM. The CDR3 loop spans 15 amino acids. TCR beta cDNA libraries included unique molecular identifiers. Starting from about 0.94 to 9.7 million T cells, the study yielded about half a million cDNA molecules. One entry per CDR3 protein, called by TCRdb with MiXCR from the PCR reads. There are about 500,000 distinct CDR3 sequences in the sample; roughly 45% occur only once, and roughly 12% lies in the top ten. This clonotype was observed a handful of times. Its antigen remains unknown.

This TCR was recovered from a girl aged 5-17 years with multiple sclerosis. This chain connects TRBV28 to TRBJ2-5; the match to TRBD2 covers 8 bases. Sample: blood. The CDR3 DNA sequence: TGTGCCAGCAGTTTAATAGGGACTAGGATAGGGACCCAGTACTTC. Translation: CASSLIGTRIGTQYF.